The present entry profiles one T cell receptor beta chain with its context. Its specificity is unknown. This PCR relied on a set of 60 Vbeta primers and 13 Jbeta primers. Using immunoSEQ multiplex PCR, the repertoire was profiled, and TCRdb retains in-frame clones only, with some absent. The data hold around 100,000 clones, with roughly 82% observed a single time. This entry is derived from a study of cytomegalovirus exposure and HLA in healthy donors. Germline loops: CDR1 MNHNY, CDR2 SVGAGI (reference sequence). The CDR3 is 15 residues long. Trimming left V 2 bases short and J 4 bases short, with 13 bases between. Findings and limits, study-wide: The study put about 180 TCR beta chains on its list as cytomegalovirus-associated. Later on, analysis showed that most CMV-associated TCR beta chains appeared to be HLA-restricted.

The sequence was obtained from a young man in good health and CMV-seropositive. The rearrangement links TRBV6-6 to TRBJ2-3, with D possibly matching TRBD1 (7 bases). Sequenced input: PBMCs. CDR3 amino acids: CASSYPGGFADTQYF. CDR3 in DNA: TGTGCCAGCAGTTACCCAGGGGGGTTCGCAGATACGCAGTATTTT.